The 11 T cell receptor beta chains given below trace back to one sample, sequenced in a study of blood T cell repertoires in COVID-19. Generated by immunoSEQ multiplex PCR, the TCRdb table keeps only in-frame clones and is missing some. This table has approximately 230,000 clones, about 90% appearing once. Sequencing used peripheral blood. The receptors were sampled from a man between 18 and 35 years old with active or convalescent COVID-19.

The chain uses TRBV10-1 and TRBJ1-1; no firm D call. The CDR3 contains 14 residues. CDR1 and CDR2 from the germline V gene are WNHNN and SYGVQD (reference sequence). V dropped 2 bases and J dropped 9 bases, with 16 bases sitting between them. In DNA, the CDR3 is TGCGCCAGCAGTGAGGTTCAGGTACCAGGTCAAGCTTTCTTT. This sequence encodes CASSEVQVPGQAFF.

The chain employs TRBV28 and TRBJ1-5, with a weak D call TRBD1 (6 bases). Germline-derived CDR1 and CDR2 are MDHEN and SYDVKM. V shed 3 bases and J shed 1 base, with 13 bases lying between them. This CDR3 spans 16 amino acids. This CDR3 reads CASSFPSDRSNQPQHF. The CDR3, as DNA: TGTGCCAGCAGTTTCCCCTCTGACAGGAGCAATCAGCCCCAGCATTTT.

J is TRBJ2-5 and V is TRBV6-5; tentative D call: TRBD2 (6 bases). In germline, CDR1 is MNHEY, CDR2 SVGAGI. Trimming removed 5 bases at V and 4 bases at J, with 11 bases between. This CDR3 is 13 amino acids long. The CDR3 sequence: CASSSPGVETQYF. The CDR3 DNA is TGTGCCAGCAGTAGCCCGGGGGTAGAGACCCAGTACTTC.

The genes are TRBV4-3 and TRBJ2-1; unclear D gene. CDR1 and CDR2 from the germline V gene are LGHNA and YSLEER. V lost 0 bases and J 6 bases, leaving 15 bases between the germline ends. The CDR3 is made up of 16 amino acids. This chain's CDR3 is CASSQDGARNLNEQFF. For the CDR3, the DNA is TGCGCCAGCAGCCAAGACGGCGCGAGGAACCTCAATGAGCAGTTCTTC.

This chain links TRBV7-9 with TRBJ2-1; 8 bases agree with TRBD1. The V and J ends lost 11 bases and 9 bases, in that order; junction bases with no gene match: 30. Germline V gene sequence: CDR1 SEHNR, CDR2 FQNEAQ (reference sequence). The CDR3 has 19 residues. The DNA of the CDR3 is TGTGCCTCACCGCGGACAGGGACGCGCCCGAACTTACTAGGAGGTGAGCAGTTCTTC. The encoded protein is CASPRTGTRPNLLGGEQFF.

This chain connects TRBV10-1 to TRBJ2-5, with TRBD2 identical over 11 bases. Trimming cost V 3 bases and J 1 base; bases outside gene matches: 4. CDR1 is WNHNN and CDR2 is SYGVQD in the germline V gene (reference sequence). There are 16 residues in the CDR3. CDR3 sequence (DNA): TGCGCCAGCAGTGACGGGCTAGCGGGGGGCCAAGAGACCCAGTACTTC. This gives the protein CASSDGLAGGQETQYF.

The rearrangement uses TRBV18 and TRBJ2-4; 9 bases match TRBD1. Germline V gene lookup returns CDR1 KGHSH and CDR2 LQKENI. The CDR3 length is 16 residues. The J segment lost 3 bases and the V segment lost 1 base, leaving 4 bases of the junction unmatched. CDR3 loop: CASSPLDRGGKNIQYF. The CDR3 DNA reads as TGTGCCAGCTCACCACTGGACAGGGGTGGCAAAAACATTCAGTACTTC.

The chain carries TRBV6-4 and TRBJ2-7; TRBD1 aligns across 7 bases. Germline V gives CDR1 MRHNA, CDR2 SNTAGT. The CDR3 is 17 residues long. Trimming took 3 bases from V and 1 from J; bases not matched to a gene: 12. CDR3 DNA: TGTGCCAGCAGTGATGAGTTAGGGACAGACCATTCCTACGAGCAGTACTTC. Its translation is CASSDELGTDHSYEQYF.

This clone was counted a few times. This chain connects TRBV5-1 to TRBJ1-5; D remains ambiguous. The CDR3 has 15 amino acids. Germline V gene sequence: CDR1 SGHRS, CDR2 YFSETQ. Between the trimmed V and J ends, which lost 0 bases and 4 bases, there was a span of 11 bases. The DNA for the CDR3 is TGCGCCAGCAGCTTGGCCCGAGACACAAATCAGCCCCAGCATTTT. Its translation: CASSLARDTNQPQHF.

This clone came up a few times. The rearrangement links TRBV7-9 to TRBJ2-2, with TRBD1 as a possible D gene (7 bases). Germline CDR1 reads SEHNR; CDR2 reads FQNEAQ (reference sequence). The length of the CDR3 is 17 residues. V dropped 0 bases and J dropped 2 bases, with 13 bases sitting between them. This chain's CDR3 is CASSLAAGGINTGELFF. In nucleotides, the CDR3 is TGTGCCAGCAGCTTAGCGGCAGGGGGGATCAACACCGGGGAGCTGTTTTTT.

On this clone: One end of the junction fails to match germline, which may point to a read error. The chain recombines TRBV7-9 with TRBJ1-6, with 8 positions matching TRBD1. The CDR3 runs 19 residues. From germline, CDR1 is SEHNR and CDR2 FQNEAQ (reference sequence). CDR3 in amino acids: CASSPQTGAAGSNNSPLHF. The CDR3 coding sequence is TGTGCCAGCAGCCCCCAGACAGGGGCGGCCGGCTCCAATAATTCACCCCTCCACTTT. The whole variable domain, remainder taken from reference TRBV7-9 and TRBJ1-6, is DTGVSQNPRHKITKRGQNVTFRCDPISEHNRLYWYRQTLGQGPEFLTYFQNEAQLEKSRLLSDRFSAERPKGSFSTLEIQRTEQGDSAMYLCASSPQTGAAGSNNSPLHFGNGTRLTVT.